This T cell receptor (beta chain) was retrieved from a study of OX40 agonist ivuxolimab in advanced cancers. Study information: A partial response was reached by three patients: one with hepatocellular carcinoma and two with cutaneous melanoma.

Study-wide results and caveats: Antigens targeted by the expanded peripheral T cells were not determined. Some of the nonresponding patients also showed low levels of normalized T-cell clonal expansion.

Turning to this clone: What it recognizes is unknown.

Patients had blood sampled at baseline and again on cycle 4 day 1 and cycle 7 day 1. This CDR3 is 14 amino acids long. V was clipped by 10 bases and J by 8 bases; unmatched bases: 9. Germline V gives CDR1 SNHLY, CDR2 FYNNEI. The protocol was immunoSEQ multiplex PCR, while the TCRdb copy is restricted to in-frame clones and leaves out a portion. In the table there are some 70,000 clones, 80% of which are singletons. The sequenced sample was CD4+ or CD8+ T cells sorted from blood, obtained in a trial of the OX40 agonist ivuxolimab. The rearrangement links TRBV2 to TRBJ1-6; the match to TRBD1 covers 9 bases. The TCR comes from an adult with an advanced solid tumor such as melanoma, head and neck, liver or kidney cancer. As DNA, the CDR3 is TGTGCCACCCGGGACAGGGTTTATGATTCACCCCTCCACTTT. Amino acid sequence: CATRDRVYDSPLHF.